Each of the 19 T cell receptor beta chains below was sequenced from the same sample in a study of blood T cell repertoires in COVID-19. Here immunoSEQ multiplex PCR was the method, and the copy in TCRdb shows in-frame clones only, minus some. The table lists fewer than 300,000 clones, 86% of them singletons. Sequenced material: peripheral blood. The receptors come from a man aged 40-49 years who had recovered from COVID-19.

The gene calls are TRBV7-2 and TRBJ2-3; 16 nucleotides align to TRBD2. CDR3 length: 18 residues. Germline V gives CDR1 SGHTA, CDR2 FQGNSA. The V and J ends lost 5 bases and 7 bases, in that order; junction bases with no gene match: 12. The CDR3 is CASSDPGTSGGAMNTQYF. In nucleotides, the CDR3 is TGTGCCAGCAGCGACCCCGGGACTAGCGGGGGGGCCATGAATACGCAGTATTTT.

V is TRBV6-2 or TRBV6-3 and J is TRBJ2-7; the match to TRBD2 covers 14 bases. The J segment lost 2 bases and the V segment lost 6 bases, leaving 6 bases of the junction unmatched. The CDR3 is 16 amino acids. Germline V gene sequence: CDR1 MNHEY, CDR2 SVGEGT. CDR3 in amino acids: CASSSGTSGGTYEQYF. As DNA, the CDR3 is TGTGCCAGCAGCTCCGGGACTAGCGGGGGAACCTACGAGCAGTACTTC.

V usage is TRBV29-1 and J usage is TRBJ2-4; possible D gene TRBD1, 6 bases. V lost 7 bases, J lost 6 bases, and 10 bases lay in between. This CDR3 has 11 residues. Germline CDR1 and CDR2: SQVTM and ANQGSEA. CDR3 residues: CSARGSNIQYF. In DNA form, the CDR3 reads TGCAGCGCCAGGGGATCAAACATTCAGTACTTC.

The V call is TRBV12-3 or TRBV12-4, the J call TRBJ1-2; no clear D gene. This CDR3 contains 13 residues. V gave up 0 bases and J gave up 8 bases, with 10 bases separating them. CDR3: CASSLAPRGGYTF. The CDR3 DNA reads TGTGCCAGCAGTTTAGCCCCGCGAGGGGGCTACACCTTC.

This clone was seen only a few times. V is TRBV9 and J is TRBJ1-3; 9 bases match TRBD1. CDR1 SGDLS and CDR2 YYNGEE come from the germline V gene. V shed 4 bases and J 2 bases; nucleotides not matched to a gene: 4. CDR3 length: 15 residues. The CDR3 reads CASSNRGQAGNTIYF. The CDR3 nucleotides read TGTGCCAGCAGCAACAGGGGGCAGGCTGGAAACACCATATATTTT.

This chain joins TRBV15 and TRBJ2-7; TRBD1 matches at 9 bases. CDR3 length equals 14 residues. The V and J ends lost 6 bases and 4 bases, in that order; junction bases with no gene match: 7. Germline loops: CDR1 LNHNV, CDR2 YYDKDF (reference sequence). This CDR3 is CATSGTGQGYEQYF. CDR3 DNA: TGTGCCACCAGTGGAACGGGACAGGGTTACGAGCAGTACTTC.

A few counts support this clone. The chain is built from TRBV27 and TRBJ1-2; D not certain. Germline V lookup: CDR1 MNHEY, CDR2 SMNVEV (reference sequence). The CDR3 is 14 amino acids. V lost 2 bases and J lost 8, with 15 bases in between. Written as DNA, the CDR3 is TGTGCCAGCAGTTTACTGGCAGGTACCTACGGCTACACCTTC. Its protein is CASSLLAGTYGYTF.

The sample holds one count of this clone. The gene calls are TRBV30 and TRBJ2-3; D may be TRBD2 (7 bases). V was pared by 2 bases and J by 7 bases, with 16 bases between. The CDR3 is 14 amino acids. Germline V gene sequence: CDR1 GTSNPN, CDR2 SVGIG (reference sequence). CDR3 sequence (DNA): TGTGCCTGGAGTCTATCGGGGGGACATCATACGCAGTATTTT. It translates to CAWSLSGGHHTQYF.

The chain links TRBV5-8 to TRBJ1-1; tentative D call: TRBD1 (6 bases). This CDR3 is built from 16 residues. From germline, CDR1 is SGHTS and CDR2 YDEGEE. The germline V and J ends were trimmed by 0 bases and 5 bases, with 17 bases remaining between them. CDR3 sequence (DNA): TGTGCCAGCAGCTTGGGGTACAGGGTGGATGAAACTGAAGCTTTCTTT. Residues: CASSLGYRVDETEAFF.

The chain links TRBV4-1 to TRBJ1-4; no reliable D call. Germline values: CDR1 MGHRA, CDR2 YSYEKL. CDR3 length: 18 residues. V lost 8 bases to trimming and J lost 0 bases, with 22 bases between them. CDR3 in DNA: TGCGCCAGCGGAGTTGGGGTGGGAGTGGGAGCAACTAATGAAAAACTGTTTTTT. It is translated as CASGVGVGVGATNEKLFF.

V gene TRBV21-1 combines with J gene TRBJ2-1; TRBD2 was called by the table and not checked on the DNA. TRBV21-1 is an annotated pseudogene. The CDR3 has 14 amino acids. CDR3: CASSLADPYNEQFF. Written as DNA, the CDR3 is TGTGCCAGCAGCCTAGCGGACCCCTACAATGAGCAGTTCTTC.

The DNA for the CDR3 is TGCGCCAGCAGCTTGGGTGCGGGTCGGATTTCTAGCACAGATACGCAGTATTTT. Protein product: CASSLGAGRISSTDTQYF. This rearrangement joins TRBV5-1 to TRBJ2-3; a weak D match, TRBD2 (5 bases). Between the trimmed V and J ends, which lost 0 bases and 0 bases, there was a span of 17 bases. The germline CDR1 and CDR2 sequences are SGHRS and YFSETQ. The CDR3 has 18 amino acids.

The J gene is TRBJ1-5, the V gene TRBV11-2; D is unresolved. From germline, CDR1 is SGHAT and CDR2 FQNNGV. The CDR3 is 13 amino acids. Trimming shortened V by 1 base and J by 4 bases, and 5 bases separated the two germline ends. In DNA form, the CDR3 reads TGTGCCAGCAGCTTAGTCGGGAATCAGCCCCAGCATTTT. Encoded protein: CASSLVGNQPQHF.

The chain uses TRBV29-1 and TRBJ1-2, with D uncertain. Germline V gene data show CDR1 as SQVTM and CDR2 as ANQGSEA. CDR3 length equals 13 residues. V was pared by 1 base and J by 8 bases, with 14 bases between. The CDR3 DNA sequence: TGCAGCGTTGAAGGGGTAGGCCGAGGGGGCTACACCTTC. The encoded protein is CSVEGVGRGGYTF.

The DNA for the CDR3 is TGTGCCACCAGTGACTCGGACAGGGGGGGCAATGAGCAGTTCTTC. It translates to CATSDSDRGGNEQFF. The chain is built from TRBV24-1 and TRBJ2-1, with 10 nucleotides matching TRBD1. The CDR3 totals 15 residues. The V gene end was trimmed by 4 bases and the J gene end by 6 bases; junction bases not matched to a gene: 5. Germline lookup yields CDR1 KGHDR and CDR2 SFDVKD.

V and J are TRBV6-5 and TRBJ2-3; unclear D gene. Trimming left V 10 bases short and J 5 bases short, with 16 bases between. The CDR3 extends over 13 amino acids. Germline V gene data show CDR1 as MNHEY and CDR2 as SVGAGI. In nucleotides, the CDR3 is TGTGCCAACCTCGTCCCAAGAGGAGATACGCAGTATTTT. It yields the protein CANLVPRGDTQYF.

This chain links TRBV15 with TRBJ2-7; D possibly corresponds to TRBD1 (6 bases). The V and J ends lost 0 bases and 3 bases respectively, with 12 bases between them. Germline V gene sequence: CDR1 LNHNV, CDR2 YYDKDF (reference sequence). The length of the CDR3 is 15 residues. The CDR3 nucleotides are TGTGCCACCAGCAGAGATGGAGTCAGGGGCTACGAGCAGTACTTC. As protein: CATSRDGVRGYEQYF. The variable domain in full, with the rest retrieved from reference TRBV15 and TRBJ2-7, is DAMVIQNPRYQVTQFGKPVTLSCSQTLNHNVMYWYQQKSSQAPKLLFHYYDKDFNNEADTPDNFQSRRPNTSFCFLDIRSPGLGDTAMYLCATSRDGVRGYEQYFGPGTRLTVT.

V gene TRBV12-5 combines with J gene TRBJ2-2, with 8 bases aligning to TRBD2. Losses at the gene ends were 1 base for V and 6 bases for J; bases not matched to a gene: 4. This CDR3 contains 15 residues. The germline gives CDR1 LGHNT, CDR2 FRNRAP. CDR3 DNA: TGTGCTAGTGGTTTGGACCCCGGGAGGGCCGGGGAGCTGTTTTTT. Translated: CASGLDPGRAGELFF.

The chain combines TRBV6-4 with TRBJ2-7; a weak D match, TRBD2 (6 bases). V lost 0 bases to trimming and J lost 7 bases, with 22 bases between them. Germline V gives CDR1 MRHNA, CDR2 SNTAGT. This CDR3 has 17 amino acids. CDR3 sequence (DNA): TGTGCCAGCAGTGACTCGAGTGAACGGGGGTATACAGAAGAGCAGTACTTC. It codes for CASSDSSERGYTEEQYF.